The clone carrying this T cell receptor (beta chain) was detected a few times. Its antigen is unidentified. The data stem from a study of CD8 T cells in ankylosing spondylitis. General study points: Reportedly, matched ankylosing spondylitis synovial fluid was significantly enriched for disease-linked clones.

TCRdb independently ran MiXCR on the 5' RACE reads; one entry per CDR3 protein. The table lists under 30,000 distinct CDR3 sequences, roughly 7.3% of them singletons. CDR3 length: 14 residues. With 3 bases removed from V and 10 bases from J, the gap between germline ends came to 16 bases. CDR1 and CDR2 (germline): SNHLY, FYNNEI. This TCR came from a male donor with ankylosing spondylitis or in good health (not recorded which). Sequenced input: blood. The chain recombines TRBV2 with TRBJ2-1, with D perhaps TRBD1 (6 bases). CDR3: CASSDLRGLLEQFF. DNA of the CDR3: TGTGCCAGCAGTGATCTCAGGGGATTGCTGGAGCAGTTCTTC.